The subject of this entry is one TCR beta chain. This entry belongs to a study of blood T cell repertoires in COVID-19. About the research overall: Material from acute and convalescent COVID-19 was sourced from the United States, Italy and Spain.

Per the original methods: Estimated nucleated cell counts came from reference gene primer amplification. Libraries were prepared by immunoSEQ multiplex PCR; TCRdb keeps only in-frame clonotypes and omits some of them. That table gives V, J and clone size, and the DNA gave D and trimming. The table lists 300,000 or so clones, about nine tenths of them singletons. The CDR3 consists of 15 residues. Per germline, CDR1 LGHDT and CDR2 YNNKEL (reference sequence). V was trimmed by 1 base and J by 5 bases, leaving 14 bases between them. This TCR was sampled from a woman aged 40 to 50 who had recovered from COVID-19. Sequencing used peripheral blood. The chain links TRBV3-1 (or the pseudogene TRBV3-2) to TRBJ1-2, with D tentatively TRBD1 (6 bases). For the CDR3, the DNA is TGTGCCAGCAGCCAAGCTCTACAGGGTTGGTATGGCTACACCTTC. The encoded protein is CASSQALQGWYGYTF.